This TCR beta chain was sequenced for a study of T cells expressing NK-cell markers. Across the whole study: From sorted CD3+CD56+NKG2C+, CD3+CD56+NKG2C- and CD3+CD56-NKG2C+ T cells came the TCR beta repertoires. In the group of eight sequenced donors, seven were HCMV-seropositive and one was seronegative. General study points: Expanded NKG2C+ T cell clones had unclear HCMV specificity.

Comments on this clonotype: The antigen remains undetermined.

This CDR3 spans 17 amino acids. Using the 5' RACE reads, TCRdb records one entry per CDR3 protein without DNA. The sample totals 200,000 to 300,000 distinct CDR3 sequences; its top ten clones hold about 4.2%. The clonotype comes from a woman between 18 and 69 years old in good health. Input material: blood T cells: a sorted CD56 or NKG2C T cell subset, CD4+ or CD8+ T cells, or bulk PBMC T cells (not recorded which). The J gene is TRBJ1-1, the V gene TRBV23-1. TRBV23-1 is given ORF status, its function remaining uncertain. The CDR3: CASSQSVTETMNTEAFF.